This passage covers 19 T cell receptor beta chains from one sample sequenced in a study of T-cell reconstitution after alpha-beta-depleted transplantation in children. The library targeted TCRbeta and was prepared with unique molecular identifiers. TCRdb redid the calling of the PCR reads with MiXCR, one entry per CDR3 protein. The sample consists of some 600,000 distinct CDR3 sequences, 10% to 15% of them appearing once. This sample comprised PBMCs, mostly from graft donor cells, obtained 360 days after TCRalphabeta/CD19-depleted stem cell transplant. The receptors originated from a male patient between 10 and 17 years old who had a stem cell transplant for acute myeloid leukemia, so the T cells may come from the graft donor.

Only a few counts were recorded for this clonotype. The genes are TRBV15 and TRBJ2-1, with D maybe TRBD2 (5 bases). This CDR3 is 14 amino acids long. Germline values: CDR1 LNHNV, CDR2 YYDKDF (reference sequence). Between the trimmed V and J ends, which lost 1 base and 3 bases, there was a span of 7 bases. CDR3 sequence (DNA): TGTGCCACCAGCAGAGTGACTAACTACAATGAGCAGTTCTTC. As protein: CATSRVTNYNEQFF. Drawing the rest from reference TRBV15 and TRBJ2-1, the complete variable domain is DAMVIQNPRYQVTQFGKPVTLSCSQTLNHNVMYWYQQKSSQAPKLLFHYYDKDFNNEADTPDNFQSRRPNTSFCFLDIRSPGLGDTAMYLCATSRVTNYNEQFFGPGTRLTVL.

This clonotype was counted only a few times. The CDR3: CSAFSGVNQPQHF. As DNA, the CDR3 is TGCAGCGCCTTTAGTGGAGTCAATCAGCCCCAGCATTTT. J is TRBJ1-5 and V is TRBV29-1; D is unresolved. The CDR3 loop spans 13 amino acids. Germline lookup yields CDR1 SQVTM and CDR2 ANQGSEA. Trimming took 7 bases from V and 3 from J, leaving 13 bases between them.

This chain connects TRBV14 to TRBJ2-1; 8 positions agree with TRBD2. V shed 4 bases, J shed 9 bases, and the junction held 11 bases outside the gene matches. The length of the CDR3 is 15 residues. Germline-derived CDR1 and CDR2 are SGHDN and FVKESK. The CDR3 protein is CASSLNPGGWSEQFF. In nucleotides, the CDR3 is TGTGCCAGCAGCCTCAACCCGGGAGGGTGGAGTGAGCAGTTCTTC.

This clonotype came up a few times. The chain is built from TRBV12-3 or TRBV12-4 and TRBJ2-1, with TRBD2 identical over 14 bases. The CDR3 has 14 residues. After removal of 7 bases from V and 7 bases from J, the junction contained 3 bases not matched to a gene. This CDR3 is CASMGLAGVNEQFF. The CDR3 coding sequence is TGTGCCAGCATGGGACTAGCGGGAGTAAATGAGCAGTTCTTC.

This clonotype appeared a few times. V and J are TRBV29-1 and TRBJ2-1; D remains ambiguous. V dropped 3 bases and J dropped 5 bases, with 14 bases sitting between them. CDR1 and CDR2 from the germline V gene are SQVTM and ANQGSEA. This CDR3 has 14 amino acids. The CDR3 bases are TGCAGCGTTGACTTGACTGGGGTCCACAATGAGCAGTTCTTC. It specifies CSVDLTGVHNEQFF.

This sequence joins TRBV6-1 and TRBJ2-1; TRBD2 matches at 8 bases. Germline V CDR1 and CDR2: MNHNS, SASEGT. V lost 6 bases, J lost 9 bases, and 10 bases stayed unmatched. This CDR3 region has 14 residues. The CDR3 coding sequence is TGTGCCAGCAGGAAGACGGGAGGGGGGGGTGAGCAGTTCTTC. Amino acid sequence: CASRKTGGGGEQFF.

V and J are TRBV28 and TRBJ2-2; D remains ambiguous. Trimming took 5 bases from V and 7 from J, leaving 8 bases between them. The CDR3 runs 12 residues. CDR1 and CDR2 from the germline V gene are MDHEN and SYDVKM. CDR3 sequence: CASSPPIGELFF. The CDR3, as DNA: TGTGCCAGCAGTCCCCCAATCGGGGAGCTGTTTTTT.

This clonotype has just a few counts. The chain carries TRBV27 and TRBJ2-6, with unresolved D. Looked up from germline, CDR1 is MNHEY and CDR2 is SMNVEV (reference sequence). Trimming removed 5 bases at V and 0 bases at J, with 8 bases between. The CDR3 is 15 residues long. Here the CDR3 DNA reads TGTGCCAGCAGTCGGTGGGGCTCTGGGGCCAACGTCCTGACTTTC. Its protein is CASSRWGSGANVLTF.

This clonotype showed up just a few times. CDR3 in amino acids: CASSSFSGRRSEQYF. CDR3 nucleotides: TGTGCCAGCAGCTCCTTTAGCGGGAGACGTTCCGAGCAGTACTTC. This chain connects TRBV11-1 to TRBJ2-7; 9 bases map to TRBD2. This CDR3 has 15 amino acids. Losses at the gene ends were 4 bases for V and 6 bases for J; bases not matched to a gene: 10. Germline assignment: CDR1 SGHAT and CDR2 FQDESV (reference sequence).

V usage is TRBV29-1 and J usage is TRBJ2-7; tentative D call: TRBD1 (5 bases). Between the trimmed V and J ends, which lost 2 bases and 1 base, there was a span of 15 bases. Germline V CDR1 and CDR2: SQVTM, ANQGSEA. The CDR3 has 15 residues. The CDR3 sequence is CSVETGRHASYEQYF. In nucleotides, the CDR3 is TGCAGCGTTGAAACAGGCAGGCACGCATCCTACGAGCAGTACTTC.

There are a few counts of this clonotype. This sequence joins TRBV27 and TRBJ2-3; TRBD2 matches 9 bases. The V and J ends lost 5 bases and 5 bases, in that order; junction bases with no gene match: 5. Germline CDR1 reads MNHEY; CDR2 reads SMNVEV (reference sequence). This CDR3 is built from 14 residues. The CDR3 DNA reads TGTGCCAGCAGTCCCACAGCGGGGGGAGATACGCAGTATTTT. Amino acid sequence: CASSPTAGGDTQYF.

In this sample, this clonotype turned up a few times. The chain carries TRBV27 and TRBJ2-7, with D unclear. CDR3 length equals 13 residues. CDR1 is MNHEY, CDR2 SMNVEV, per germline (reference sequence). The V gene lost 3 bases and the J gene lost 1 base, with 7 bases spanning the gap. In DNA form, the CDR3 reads TGTGCCAGCAGTTTGTCCAGGTCCTACGAGCAGTACTTC. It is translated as CASSLSRSYEQYF.

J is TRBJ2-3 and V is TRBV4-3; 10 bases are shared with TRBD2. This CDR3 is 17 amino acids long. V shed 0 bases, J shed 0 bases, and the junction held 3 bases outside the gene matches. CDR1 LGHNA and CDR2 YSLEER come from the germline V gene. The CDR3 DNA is TGCGCCAGCAGCCAAGAGGGGACTAGCGAGAGCACAGATACGCAGTATTTT. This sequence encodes CASSQEGTSESTDTQYF.

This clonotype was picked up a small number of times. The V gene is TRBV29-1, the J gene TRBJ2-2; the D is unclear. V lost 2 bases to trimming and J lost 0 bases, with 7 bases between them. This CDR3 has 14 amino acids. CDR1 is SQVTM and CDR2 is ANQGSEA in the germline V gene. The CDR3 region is CSVEQGTNTGELFF. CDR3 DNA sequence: TGCAGCGTTGAACAAGGAACGAACACCGGGGAGCTGTTTTTT.

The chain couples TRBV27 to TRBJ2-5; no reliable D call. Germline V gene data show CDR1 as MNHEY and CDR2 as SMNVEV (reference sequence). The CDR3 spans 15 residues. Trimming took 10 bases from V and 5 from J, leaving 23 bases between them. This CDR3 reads CATTFWDNEGETQYF. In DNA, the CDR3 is TGTGCCACCACTTTTTGGGATAACGAAGGCGAGACCCAGTACTTC.

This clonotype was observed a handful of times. For the CDR3, the DNA is TGCGCCAGCAGCTTGGTGGGTAGGGGATCCCAAGAGACCCAGTACTTC. Translated, it gives CASSLVGRGSQETQYF. J is TRBJ2-5 and V is TRBV5-1, with D perhaps TRBD1 (5 bases). Germline assignment: CDR1 SGHRS and CDR2 YFSETQ. Trimming cost V 0 bases and J 1 base, with 13 bases left between them. The CDR3 runs 16 residues.

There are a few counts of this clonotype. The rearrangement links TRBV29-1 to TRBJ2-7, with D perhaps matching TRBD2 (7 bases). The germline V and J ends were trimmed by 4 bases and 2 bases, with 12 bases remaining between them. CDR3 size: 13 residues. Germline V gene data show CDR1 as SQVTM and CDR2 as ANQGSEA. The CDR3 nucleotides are TGCAGCGTTGGTCGGGGGGCCCCCTACGAGCAGTACTTC. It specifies CSVGRGAPYEQYF.

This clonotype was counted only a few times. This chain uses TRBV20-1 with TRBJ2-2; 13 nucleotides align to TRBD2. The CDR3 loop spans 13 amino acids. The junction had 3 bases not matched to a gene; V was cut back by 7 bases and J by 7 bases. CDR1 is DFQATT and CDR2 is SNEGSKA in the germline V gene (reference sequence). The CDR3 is CSGRLAGGGELFF. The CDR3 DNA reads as TGCAGTGGAAGACTAGCGGGGGGCGGGGAGCTGTTTTTT.

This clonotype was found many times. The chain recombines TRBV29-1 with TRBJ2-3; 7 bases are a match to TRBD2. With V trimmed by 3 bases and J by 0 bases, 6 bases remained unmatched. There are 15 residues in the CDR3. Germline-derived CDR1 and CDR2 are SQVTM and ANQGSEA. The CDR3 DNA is TGCAGCGTTGAGTCACTAGCGCCAAGCACAGATACGCAGTATTTT. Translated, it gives CSVESLAPSTDTQYF.